These 9 T cell receptor beta chains were all obtained from the same sample, sequenced in a study of shared clonotypes between healthy human individuals. The data were produced by immunoSEQ multiplex PCR, yet TCRdb's version contains in-frame clones alone and is incomplete. The sample lists about 380,000 clones; around 96% were seen once. Sequencing was carried out using memory CD8+ T cells sorted from blood. The subset: CD45RO+ cells pooled with CCR7-negative TemRA cells. Every receptor here comes from a man younger than 45 in good health.

As for this clone: Other DNA sequences in the same sample also yield this CDR3. V usage is TRBV2 and J usage is TRBJ2-6; D unresolved. Germline loops: CDR1 SNHLY, CDR2 FYNNEI. This CDR3 is 14 amino acids long. The germline V and J ends were trimmed by 6 bases and 0 bases, with 6 bases remaining between them. The CDR3 sequence is CASSGFSGANVLTF. DNA for the CDR3: TGTGCCAGCAGCGGTTTCTCTGGGGCCAACGTCCTGACTTTC.

This chain connects TRBV28 to TRBJ2-7; tentatively, D is TRBD2 (5 bases). V dropped 6 bases and J dropped 6 bases, with 12 bases sitting between them. Germline assignment: CDR1 MDHEN and CDR2 SYDVKM. This CDR3 spans 12 amino acids. The CDR3 here is CASRKLGLEQYF. The CDR3 DNA is TGTGCCAGCAGAAAACTAGGTCTCGAGCAGTACTTC.

The V and J genes are TRBV25-1 and TRBJ2-3; the match to TRBD2 covers 8 bases. Trimming at V came to 2 bases and at J to 11 bases, leaving 9 bases not matched to a gene. The CDR3 spans 14 residues. Germline CDR1 MGHDK, CDR2 SYGVNS. The CDR3 spells CASSERGGRIGQYF. CDR3 sequence (DNA): TGTGCCAGCAGTGAAAGGGGCGGGAGGATCGGGCAGTATTTT.

The chain links TRBV29-1 to TRBJ2-2, with TRBD2 as a possible D gene (5 bases). This CDR3 has 13 amino acids. Trimming cost V 4 bases and J 7 bases, with 13 bases left between them. CDR1 is SQVTM and CDR2 is ANQGSEA in the germline V gene. The CDR3 nucleotides are TGCAGCGTTGGAGGAGGTTCGGGCGGGGAGCTGTTTTTT. Translated, it gives CSVGGGSGGELFF.

The chain uses TRBV5-4 and TRBJ2-2; 11 nucleotides line up with TRBD1. CDR3 length equals 20 residues. V trimming: 3 bases; J trimming: 0 bases; junction bases outside the gene matches: 13. Germline lookup yields CDR1 SGHNT and CDR2 YYREEE (reference sequence). The CDR3 coding sequence is TGTGCCAGCAGCTCCGACCCGGGACAGGGGGGCCATACGAACACCGGGGAGCTGTTTTTT. Its translation: CASSSDPGQGGHTNTGELFF. The whole variable domain, remainder taken from reference TRBV5-4 and TRBJ2-2, is ETGVTQSPTHLIKTRGQQVTLRCSSQSGHNTVSWYQQALGQGPQFIFQYYREEENGRGNFPPRFSGLQFPNYSSELNVNALELDDSALYLCASSSDPGQGGHTNTGELFFGEGSRLTVL.

The chain is built from TRBV7-2 and TRBJ2-5; TRBD1 matches at 8 bases. CDR1 is SGHTA and CDR2 is FQGNSA in the germline V gene. The CDR3 has 14 residues. V was pared by 6 bases and J by 5 bases, with 8 bases of the junction left unmatched. CDR3 sequence: CASRVDRAVETQYF. The DNA of the CDR3 is TGTGCCAGCAGGGTGGACAGGGCGGTTGAGACCCAGTACTTC.

The V and J genes are TRBV7-2 and TRBJ1-4; D remains ambiguous. Looked up from germline, CDR1 is SGHTA and CDR2 is FQGNSA. V was cut by 0 bases and J by 9 bases, with 5 bases left in between. CDR3 length: 12 residues. CDR3 in DNA: TGTGCCAGCAGCTTAGCGAATAAAAAACTGTTTTTT. It codes for CASSLANKKLFF.

The chain couples TRBV2 to TRBJ1-1; 8 bases map to TRBD1. Looked up from germline, CDR1 is SNHLY and CDR2 is FYNNEI. The CDR3 consists of 15 residues. V trimming: 6 bases; J trimming: 2 bases; junction bases outside the gene matches: 8. The CDR3: CASRARTGLNTEAFF. CDR3 DNA: TGTGCCAGCAGGGCCCGGACAGGGCTAAACACTGAAGCTTTCTTT.

The chain carries TRBV4-1 and TRBJ2-3, with 7 bases fitting TRBD1. The CDR3 totals 18 residues. V gave up 2 bases and J gave up 2 bases; unmatched junction bases: 13. Per the germline V gene, CDR1 is MGHRA and CDR2 is YSYEKL. The chain's CDR3 is CASSQYPTGSRFTDTQYF. DNA for the CDR3: TGCGCCAGCAGCCAATATCCGACAGGGTCGAGGTTCACAGATACGCAGTATTTT.